The T cell receptor (beta chain) described here comes from a study of blood T cell repertoires in COVID-19. In the study overall: COVID-19 samples collected from the United States, Italy and Spain covered acute and convalescent phases.

Original processing methods: Scientists estimated how many nucleated cells there were by amplifying reference gene primers. Sequenced by immunoSEQ multiplex PCR; TCRdb stores in-frame clones only, minus some. The V and J calls and clone size are taken from that table; D and trimming were inferred from the DNA. The sample lists over 350,000 clones, roughly 91% seen once, with roughly 4% in the top ten. CDR1 and CDR2 (germline): SGHTA, FQGTGA. The CDR3 is 16 amino acids. Trimming stripped 5 bases from V and 0 bases from J, with 14 bases between. Sequencing was done on a sample of peripheral blood. This sequence originates from a woman aged 30 to 39 with acute or convalescent COVID-19. The chain recombines TRBV7-3 with TRBJ2-1, with D perhaps matching TRBD1 (5 bases). DNA of the CDR3: TGTGCCAGCAGCCCCCGACAGACGAGCTCCTACAATGAGCAGTTCTTC. Protein: CASSPRQTSSYNEQFF. Drawing the rest from reference TRBV7-3 and TRBJ2-1, the complete variable domain is GAGVSQTPSNKVTEKGKYVELRCDPISGHTALYWYRQSLGQGPEFLIYFQGTGAADDSGLPNDRFFAVRPEGSVSTLKIQRTERGDSAVYLCASSPRQTSSYNEQFFGPGTRLTVL.